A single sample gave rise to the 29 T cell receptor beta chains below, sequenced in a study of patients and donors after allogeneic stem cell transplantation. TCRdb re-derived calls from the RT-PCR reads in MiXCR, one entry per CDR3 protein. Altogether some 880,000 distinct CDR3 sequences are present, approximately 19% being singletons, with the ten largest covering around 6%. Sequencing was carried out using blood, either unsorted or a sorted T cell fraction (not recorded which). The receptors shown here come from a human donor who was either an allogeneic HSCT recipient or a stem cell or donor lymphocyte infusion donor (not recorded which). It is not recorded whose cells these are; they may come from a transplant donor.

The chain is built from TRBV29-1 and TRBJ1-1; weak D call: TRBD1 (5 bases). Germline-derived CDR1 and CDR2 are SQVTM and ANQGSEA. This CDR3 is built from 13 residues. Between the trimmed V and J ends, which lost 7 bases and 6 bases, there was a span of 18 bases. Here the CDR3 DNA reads TGCAGCGCCCGGGGGGTGGTTTTTTCTGAAGCTTTCTTT. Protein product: CSARGVVFSEAFF.

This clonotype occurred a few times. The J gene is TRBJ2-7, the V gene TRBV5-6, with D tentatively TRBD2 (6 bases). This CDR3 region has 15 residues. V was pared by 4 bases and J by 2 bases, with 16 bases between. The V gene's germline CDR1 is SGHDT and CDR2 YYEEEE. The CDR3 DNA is TGTGCCAGCAGCCCGCTGGGACTTAAAGCCTACGAGCAGTACTTC. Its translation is CASSPLGLKAYEQYF.

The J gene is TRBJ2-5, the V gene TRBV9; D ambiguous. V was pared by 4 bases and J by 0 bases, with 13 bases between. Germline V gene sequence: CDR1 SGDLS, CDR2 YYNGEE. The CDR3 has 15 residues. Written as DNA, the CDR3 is TGTGCCAGCAGCACCCAATCAACTTACCAAGAGACCCAGTACTTC. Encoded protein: CASSTQSTYQETQYF.

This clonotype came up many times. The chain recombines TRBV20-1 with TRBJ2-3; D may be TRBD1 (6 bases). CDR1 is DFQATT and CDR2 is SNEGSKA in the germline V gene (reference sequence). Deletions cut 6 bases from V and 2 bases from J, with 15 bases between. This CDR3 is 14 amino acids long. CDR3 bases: TGCAGTGCCCAAGGCAGGGACAACACAGATACGCAGTATTTT. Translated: CSAQGRDNTDTQYF.

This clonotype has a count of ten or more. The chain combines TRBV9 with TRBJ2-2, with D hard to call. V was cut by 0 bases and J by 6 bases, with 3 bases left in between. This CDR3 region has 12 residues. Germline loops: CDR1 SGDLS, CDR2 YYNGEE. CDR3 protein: CASSVDPGELFF. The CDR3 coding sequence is TGTGCCAGCAGCGTAGACCCCGGGGAGCTGTTTTTT.

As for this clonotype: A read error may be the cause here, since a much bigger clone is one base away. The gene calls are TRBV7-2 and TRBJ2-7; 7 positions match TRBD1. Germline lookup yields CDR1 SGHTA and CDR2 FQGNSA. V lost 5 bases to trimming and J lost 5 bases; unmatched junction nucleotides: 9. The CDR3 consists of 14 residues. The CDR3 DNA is TGTACCAGCAGCCCTCGACAGGGTATTAACGAGCAGTACTTC. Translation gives CTSSPRQGINEQYF.

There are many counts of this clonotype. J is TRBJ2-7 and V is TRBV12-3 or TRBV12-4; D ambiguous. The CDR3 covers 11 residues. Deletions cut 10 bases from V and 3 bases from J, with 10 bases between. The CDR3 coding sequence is TGTGCCACCCAAATTGGCTACGAGCAGTACTTC. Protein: CATQIGYEQYF.

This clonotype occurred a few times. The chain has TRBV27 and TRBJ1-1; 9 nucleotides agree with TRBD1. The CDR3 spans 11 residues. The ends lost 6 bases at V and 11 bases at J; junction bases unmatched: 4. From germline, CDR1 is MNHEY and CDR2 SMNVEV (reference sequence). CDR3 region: CASRQGAVAFF. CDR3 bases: TGTGCCAGCAGACAGGGGGCGGTCGCTTTCTTT.

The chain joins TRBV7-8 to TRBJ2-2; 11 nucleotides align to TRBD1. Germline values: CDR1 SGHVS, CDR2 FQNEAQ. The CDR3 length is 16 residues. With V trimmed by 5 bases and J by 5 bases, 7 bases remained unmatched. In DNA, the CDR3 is TGTGCCAGCAGCCGCCCGGGACAGGGGGGGACCGGGGAGCTGTTTTTT. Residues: CASSRPGQGGTGELFF.

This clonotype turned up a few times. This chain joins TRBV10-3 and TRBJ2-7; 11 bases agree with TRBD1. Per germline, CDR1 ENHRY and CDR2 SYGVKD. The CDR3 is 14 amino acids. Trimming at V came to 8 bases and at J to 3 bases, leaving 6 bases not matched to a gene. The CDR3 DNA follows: TGTGCCATCGGATCCGGGACAGGGGGCTACGAGCAGTACTTC. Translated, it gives CAIGSGTGGYEQYF.

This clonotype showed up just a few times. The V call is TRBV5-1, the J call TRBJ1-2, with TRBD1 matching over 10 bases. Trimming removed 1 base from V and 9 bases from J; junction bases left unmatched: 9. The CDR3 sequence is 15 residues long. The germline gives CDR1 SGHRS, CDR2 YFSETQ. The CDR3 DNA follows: TGCGCCAGCAGCTTGAGGCTGGGACAGGGGTTGCGCTACACCTTC. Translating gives CASSLRLGQGLRYTF.

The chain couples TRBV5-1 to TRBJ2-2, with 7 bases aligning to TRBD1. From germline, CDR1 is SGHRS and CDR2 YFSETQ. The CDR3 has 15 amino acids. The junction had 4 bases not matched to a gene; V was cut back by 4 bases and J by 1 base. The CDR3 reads CASSVDRVNTGELFF. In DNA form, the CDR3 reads TGCGCCAGCAGCGTTGACAGGGTGAACACCGGGGAGCTGTTTTTT. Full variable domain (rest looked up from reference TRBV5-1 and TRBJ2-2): KAGVTQTPRYLIKTRGQQVTLSCSPISGHRSVSWYQQTPGQGLQFLFEYFSETQRNKGNFPGRFSGRQFSNSRSEMNVSTLELGDSALYLCASSVDRVNTGELFFGEGSRLTVL.

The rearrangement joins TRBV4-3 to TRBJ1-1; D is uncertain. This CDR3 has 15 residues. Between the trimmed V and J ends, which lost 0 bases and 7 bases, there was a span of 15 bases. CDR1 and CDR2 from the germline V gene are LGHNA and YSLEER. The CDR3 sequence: CASSQEPAGRIEAFF. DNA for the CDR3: TGCGCCAGCAGCCAAGAGCCCGCGGGTAGGATTGAAGCTTTCTTT.

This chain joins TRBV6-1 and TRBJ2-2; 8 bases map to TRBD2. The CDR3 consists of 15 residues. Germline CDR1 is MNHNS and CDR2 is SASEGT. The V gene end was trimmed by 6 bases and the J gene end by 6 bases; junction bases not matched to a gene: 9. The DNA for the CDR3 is TGTGCCAGCAGACTACCTGGCGGGGGGCCCGGGGAGCTGTTTTTT. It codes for CASRLPGGGPGELFF.

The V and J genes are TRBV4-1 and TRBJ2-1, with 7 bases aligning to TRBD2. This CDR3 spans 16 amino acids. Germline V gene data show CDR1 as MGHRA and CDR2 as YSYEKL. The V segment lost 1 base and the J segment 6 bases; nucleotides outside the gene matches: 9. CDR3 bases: TGCGCCAGCAGCCAAGTTAGCGGGCCCCCGGGCAATGAGCAGTTCTTC. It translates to CASSQVSGPPGNEQFF.

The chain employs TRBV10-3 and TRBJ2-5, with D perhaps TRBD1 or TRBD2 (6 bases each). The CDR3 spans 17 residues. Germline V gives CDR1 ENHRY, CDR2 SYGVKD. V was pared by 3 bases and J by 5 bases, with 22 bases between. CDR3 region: CAISDGSGAKRGETQYF. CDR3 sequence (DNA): TGTGCCATCAGTGATGGGTCGGGAGCCAAAAGGGGGGAGACCCAGTACTTC.

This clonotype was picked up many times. This chain's CDR3 is CSATSGTGHTEAFF. The CDR3 DNA reads as TGCAGCGCCACTTCCGGGACAGGTCACACTGAAGCTTTCTTT. This rearrangement joins TRBV29-1 to TRBJ1-1, with TRBD1 identical over 8 bases. Germline CDR1 reads SQVTM; CDR2 reads ANQGSEA. The CDR3 is 14 residues long. Germline trimming cut 7 bases from V and 3 bases from J; bases unmatched to any gene: 10.

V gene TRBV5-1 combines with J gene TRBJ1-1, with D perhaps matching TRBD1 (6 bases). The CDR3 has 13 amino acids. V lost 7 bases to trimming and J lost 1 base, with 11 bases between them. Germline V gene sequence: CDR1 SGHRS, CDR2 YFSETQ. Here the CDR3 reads CASHGGPNTEAFF. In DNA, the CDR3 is TGCGCCAGCCATGGGGGGCCGAACACTGAAGCTTTCTTT.

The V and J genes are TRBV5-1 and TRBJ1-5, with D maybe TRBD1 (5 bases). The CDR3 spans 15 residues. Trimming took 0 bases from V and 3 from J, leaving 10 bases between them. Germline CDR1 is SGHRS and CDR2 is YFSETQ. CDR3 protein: CASSLGQTSNQPQHF. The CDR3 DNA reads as TGCGCCAGCAGCTTGGGACAGACATCCAATCAGCCCCAGCATTTT. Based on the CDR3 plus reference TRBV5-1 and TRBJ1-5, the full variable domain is KAGVTQTPRYLIKTRGQQVTLSCSPISGHRSVSWYQQTPGQGLQFLFEYFSETQRNKGNFPGRFSGRQFSNSRSEMNVSTLELGDSALYLCASSLGQTSNQPQHFGDGTRLSIL.

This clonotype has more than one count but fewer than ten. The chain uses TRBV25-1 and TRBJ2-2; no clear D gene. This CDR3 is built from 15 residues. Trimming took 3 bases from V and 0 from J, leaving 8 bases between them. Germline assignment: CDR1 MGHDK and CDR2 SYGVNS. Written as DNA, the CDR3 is TGTGCCAGCAGTGATCCCCGCTCGAACACCGGGGAGCTGTTTTTT. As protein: CASSDPRSNTGELFF.

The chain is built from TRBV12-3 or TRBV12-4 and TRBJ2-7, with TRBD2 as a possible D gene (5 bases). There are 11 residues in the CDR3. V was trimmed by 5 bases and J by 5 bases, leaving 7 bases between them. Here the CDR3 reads CASSMRDEQYF. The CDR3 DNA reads TGTGCCAGCAGTATGCGGGACGAGCAGTACTTC.

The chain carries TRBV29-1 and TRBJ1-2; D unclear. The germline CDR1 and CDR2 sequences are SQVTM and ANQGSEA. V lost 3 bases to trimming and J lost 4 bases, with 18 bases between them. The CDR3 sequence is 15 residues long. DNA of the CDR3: TGCAGCGTTGACCAGAAAAGGACGGGTTTCTATGGCTACACCTTC. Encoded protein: CSVDQKRTGFYGYTF.

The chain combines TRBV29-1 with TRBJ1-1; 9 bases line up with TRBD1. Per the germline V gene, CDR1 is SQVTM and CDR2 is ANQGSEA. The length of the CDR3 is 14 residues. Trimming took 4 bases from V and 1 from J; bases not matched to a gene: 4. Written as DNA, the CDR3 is TGCAGCGTTGCCGGACAGGGGAAGAACACTGAAGCTTTCTTT. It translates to CSVAGQGKNTEAFF.

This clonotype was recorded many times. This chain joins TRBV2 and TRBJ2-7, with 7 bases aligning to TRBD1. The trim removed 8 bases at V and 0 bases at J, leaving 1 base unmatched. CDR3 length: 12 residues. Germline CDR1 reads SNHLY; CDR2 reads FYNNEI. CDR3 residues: CASRQGSYEQYF. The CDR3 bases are TGTGCCAGCCGACAGGGCTCCTACGAGCAGTACTTC.

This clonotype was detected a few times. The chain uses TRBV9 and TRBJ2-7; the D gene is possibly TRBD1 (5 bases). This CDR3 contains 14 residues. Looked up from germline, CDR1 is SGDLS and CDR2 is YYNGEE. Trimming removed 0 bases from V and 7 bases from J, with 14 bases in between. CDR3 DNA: TGTGCCAGCAGCGTAGATGGGGAAAGGGGTGAGCAGTACTTC. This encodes CASSVDGERGEQYF.

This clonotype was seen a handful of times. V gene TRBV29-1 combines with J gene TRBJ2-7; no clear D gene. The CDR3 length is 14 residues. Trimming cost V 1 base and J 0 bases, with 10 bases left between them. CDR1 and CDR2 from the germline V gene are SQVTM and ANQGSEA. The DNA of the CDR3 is TGCAGCGTTGAAGGGCTACAAAGCTCCTACGAGCAGTACTTC. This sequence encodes CSVEGLQSSYEQYF.

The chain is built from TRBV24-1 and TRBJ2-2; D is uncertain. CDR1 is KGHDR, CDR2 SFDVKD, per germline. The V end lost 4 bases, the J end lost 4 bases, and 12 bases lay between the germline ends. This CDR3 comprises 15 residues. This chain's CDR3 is CATSDPQSGTGELFF. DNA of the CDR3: TGTGCCACCAGTGACCCGCAATCCGGCACCGGGGAGCTGTTTTTT.

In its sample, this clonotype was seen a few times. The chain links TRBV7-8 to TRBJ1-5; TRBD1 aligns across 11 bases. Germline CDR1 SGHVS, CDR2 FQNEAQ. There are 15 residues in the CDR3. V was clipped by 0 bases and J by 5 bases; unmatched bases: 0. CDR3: CASSLADRGHQPQHF. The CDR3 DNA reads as TGTGCCAGCAGCTTAGCGGACAGGGGGCATCAGCCCCAGCATTTT.

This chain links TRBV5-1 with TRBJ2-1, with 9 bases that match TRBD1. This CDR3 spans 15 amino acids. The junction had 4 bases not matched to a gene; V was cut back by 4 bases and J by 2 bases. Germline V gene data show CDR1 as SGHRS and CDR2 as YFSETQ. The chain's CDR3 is CASSQQGAPYNEQFF. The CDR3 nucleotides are TGCGCCAGCAGCCAACAGGGGGCCCCCTACAATGAGCAGTTCTTC.